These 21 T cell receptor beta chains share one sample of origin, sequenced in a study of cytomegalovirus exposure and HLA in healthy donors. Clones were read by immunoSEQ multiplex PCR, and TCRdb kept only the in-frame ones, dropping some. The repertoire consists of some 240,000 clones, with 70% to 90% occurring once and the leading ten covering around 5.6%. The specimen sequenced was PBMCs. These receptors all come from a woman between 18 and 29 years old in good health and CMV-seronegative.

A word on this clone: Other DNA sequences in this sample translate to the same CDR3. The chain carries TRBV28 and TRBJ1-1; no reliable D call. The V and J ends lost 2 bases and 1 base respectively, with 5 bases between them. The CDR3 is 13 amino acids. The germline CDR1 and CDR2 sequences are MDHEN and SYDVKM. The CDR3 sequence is CASSLGGNTEAFF. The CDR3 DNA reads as TGTGCCAGCAGTTTAGGAGGGAACACTGAAGCTTTCTTT.

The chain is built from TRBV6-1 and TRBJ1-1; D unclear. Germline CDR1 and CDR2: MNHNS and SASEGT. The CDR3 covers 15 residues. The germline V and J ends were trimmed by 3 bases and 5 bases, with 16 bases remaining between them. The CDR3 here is CASSDTQSRATEAFF. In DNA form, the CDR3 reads TGTGCCAGCAGTGATACACAATCCCGGGCTACTGAAGCTTTCTTT.

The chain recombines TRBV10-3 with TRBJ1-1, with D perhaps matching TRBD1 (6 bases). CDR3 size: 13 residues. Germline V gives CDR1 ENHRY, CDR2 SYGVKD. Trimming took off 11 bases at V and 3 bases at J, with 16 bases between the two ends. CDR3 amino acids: CAANRQVDTEAFF. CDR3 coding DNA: TGTGCCGCGAATCGACAGGTTGACACTGAAGCTTTCTTT.

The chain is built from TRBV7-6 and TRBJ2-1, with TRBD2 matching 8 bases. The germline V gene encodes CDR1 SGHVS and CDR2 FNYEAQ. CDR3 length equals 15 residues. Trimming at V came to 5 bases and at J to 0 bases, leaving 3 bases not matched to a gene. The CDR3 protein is CASSRRGGSYNEQFF. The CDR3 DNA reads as TGTGCCAGCAGCCGCCGGGGGGGCTCCTACAATGAGCAGTTCTTC.

CDR3 residues: CASSQLYQGTQETQYF. As DNA, the CDR3 is TGCGCCAGCAGCCAACTATACCAGGGTACCCAAGAGACCCAGTACTTC. The V and J genes are TRBV4-1 and TRBJ2-5; the D gene is possibly TRBD1 (5 bases). V lost 2 bases to trimming and J lost 1 base, with 14 bases between them. The CDR3 length is 16 residues. Germline CDR1 and CDR2: MGHRA and YSYEKL.

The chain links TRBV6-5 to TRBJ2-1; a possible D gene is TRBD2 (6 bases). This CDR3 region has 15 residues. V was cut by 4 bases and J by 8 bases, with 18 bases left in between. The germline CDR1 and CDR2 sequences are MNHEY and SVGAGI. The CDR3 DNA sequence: TGTGCCAGCAGTTCCCCATCGGGGGAGCGCCATGAGCAGTTCTTC. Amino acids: CASSSPSGERHEQFF.

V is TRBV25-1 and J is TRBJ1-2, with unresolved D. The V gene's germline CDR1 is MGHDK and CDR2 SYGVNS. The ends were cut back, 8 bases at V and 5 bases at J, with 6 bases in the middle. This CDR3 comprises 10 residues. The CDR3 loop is CASYKYGYTF. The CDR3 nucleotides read TGTGCCAGCTACAAGTATGGCTACACCTTC.

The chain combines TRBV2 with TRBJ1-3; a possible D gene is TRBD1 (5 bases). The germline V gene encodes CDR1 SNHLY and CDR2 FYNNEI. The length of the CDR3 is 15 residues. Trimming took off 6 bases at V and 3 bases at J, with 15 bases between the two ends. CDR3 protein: CASRRQPTNGNTIYF. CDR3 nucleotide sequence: TGTGCCAGCAGGAGACAGCCTACTAATGGAAACACCATATATTTT.

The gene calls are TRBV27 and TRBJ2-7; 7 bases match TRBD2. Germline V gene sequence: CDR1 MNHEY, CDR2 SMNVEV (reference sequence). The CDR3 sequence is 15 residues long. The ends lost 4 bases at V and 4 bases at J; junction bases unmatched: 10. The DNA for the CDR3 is TGTGCCAGCAGTTCGTGGGGAGGGTCTGGATACGAGCAGTACTTC. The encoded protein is CASSSWGGSGYEQYF.

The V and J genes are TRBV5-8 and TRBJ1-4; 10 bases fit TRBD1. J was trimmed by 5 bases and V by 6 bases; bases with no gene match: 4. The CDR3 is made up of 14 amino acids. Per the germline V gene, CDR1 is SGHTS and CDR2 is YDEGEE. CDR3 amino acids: CASTRQGANEKLFF. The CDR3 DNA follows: TGTGCCAGCACTAGACAGGGGGCGAATGAAAAACTGTTTTTT.

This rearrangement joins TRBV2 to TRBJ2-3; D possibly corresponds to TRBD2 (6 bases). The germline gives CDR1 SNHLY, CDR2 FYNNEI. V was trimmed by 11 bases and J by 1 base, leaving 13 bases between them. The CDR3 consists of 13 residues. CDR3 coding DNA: TGTGCCGGAGGGGACCGCCGCACAGATACGCAGTATTTT. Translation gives CAGGDRRTDTQYF.

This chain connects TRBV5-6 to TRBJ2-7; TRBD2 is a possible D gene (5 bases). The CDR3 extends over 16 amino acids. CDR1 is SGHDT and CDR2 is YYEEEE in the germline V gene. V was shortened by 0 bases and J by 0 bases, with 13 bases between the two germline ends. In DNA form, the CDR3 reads TGTGCCAGCAGCTTGGAACTGGACTGGCCCTCCTACGAGCAGTACTTC. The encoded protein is CASSLELDWPSYEQYF.

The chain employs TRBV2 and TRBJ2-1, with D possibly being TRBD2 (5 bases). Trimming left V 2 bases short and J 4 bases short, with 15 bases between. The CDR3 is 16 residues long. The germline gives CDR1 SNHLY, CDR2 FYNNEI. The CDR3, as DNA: TGTGCCAGCAGTGAATTTGTCAGGCCGGGGTACAATGAGCAGTTCTTC. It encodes CASSEFVRPGYNEQFF.

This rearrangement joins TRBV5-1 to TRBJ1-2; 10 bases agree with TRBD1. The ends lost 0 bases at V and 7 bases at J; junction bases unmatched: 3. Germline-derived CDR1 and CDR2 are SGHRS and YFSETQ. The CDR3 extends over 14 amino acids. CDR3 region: CASSLGQGAFGYTF. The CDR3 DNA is TGCGCCAGCAGCTTGGGACAGGGGGCATTTGGCTACACCTTC.

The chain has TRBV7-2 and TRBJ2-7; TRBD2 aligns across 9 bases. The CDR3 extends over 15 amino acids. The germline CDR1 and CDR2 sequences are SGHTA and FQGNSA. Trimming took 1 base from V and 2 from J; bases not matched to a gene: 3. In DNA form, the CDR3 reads TGTGCCAGCAGCTTAGGGCTAGCGGGGCCCTACGAGCAGTACTTC. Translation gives CASSLGLAGPYEQYF. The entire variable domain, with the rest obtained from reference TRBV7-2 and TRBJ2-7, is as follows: GAGVSQSPSNKVTEKGKDVELRCDPISGHTALYWYRQSLGQGLEFLIYFQGNSAPDKSGLPSDRFSAERTGGSVSTLTIQRTQQEDSAVYLCASSLGLAGPYEQYFGPGTRLTVT.

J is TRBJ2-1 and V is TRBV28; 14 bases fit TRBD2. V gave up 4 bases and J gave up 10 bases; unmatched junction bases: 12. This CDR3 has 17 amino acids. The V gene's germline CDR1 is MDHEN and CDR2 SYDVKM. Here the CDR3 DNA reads TGTGCCAGCAGTTCGCGCTCCGGGACTAGCGGGAGCAACGAGCAGTTCTTC. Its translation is CASSSRSGTSGSNEQFF.

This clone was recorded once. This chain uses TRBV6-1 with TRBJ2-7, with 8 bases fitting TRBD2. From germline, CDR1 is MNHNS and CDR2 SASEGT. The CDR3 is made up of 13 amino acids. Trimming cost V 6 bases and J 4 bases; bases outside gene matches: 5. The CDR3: CASRLADFYEQYF. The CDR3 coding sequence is TGTGCCAGCAGACTAGCGGATTTTTACGAGCAGTACTTC.

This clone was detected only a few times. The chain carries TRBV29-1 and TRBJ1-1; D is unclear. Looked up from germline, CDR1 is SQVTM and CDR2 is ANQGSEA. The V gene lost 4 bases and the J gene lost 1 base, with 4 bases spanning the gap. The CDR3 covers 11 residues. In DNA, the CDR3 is TGCAGCGTTGTTAGGAACACTGAAGCTTTCTTT. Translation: CSVVRNTEAFF.

CDR3: CASSGGQGTTYEQYF. CDR3 DNA: TGTGCCAGCAGTGGGGGGCAAGGCACAACCTACGAGCAGTACTTC. The chain carries TRBV5-6 and TRBJ2-7, with D possibly being TRBD1 or TRBD2 (6 bases each). Between the trimmed V and J ends, which lost 5 bases and 2 bases, there was a span of 17 bases. Germline loops: CDR1 SGHDT, CDR2 YYEEEE. The CDR3 contains 15 residues. Together with reference TRBV5-6 and TRBJ2-7, the CDR3 gives the full variable domain: DAGVTQSPTHLIKTRGQQVTLRCSPKSGHDTVSWYQQALGQGPQFIFQYYEEEERQRGNFPDRFSGHQFPNYSSELNVNALLLGDSALYLCASSGGQGTTYEQYFGPGTRLTVT.

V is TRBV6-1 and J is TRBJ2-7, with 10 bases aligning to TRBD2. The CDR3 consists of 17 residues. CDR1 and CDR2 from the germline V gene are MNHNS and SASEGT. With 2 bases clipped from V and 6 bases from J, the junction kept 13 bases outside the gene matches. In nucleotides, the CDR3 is TGTGCCAGCAGTGAATCAGGGCTGGGGACTAGCGTAGGCGAGCAGTACTTC. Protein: CASSESGLGTSVGEQYF.

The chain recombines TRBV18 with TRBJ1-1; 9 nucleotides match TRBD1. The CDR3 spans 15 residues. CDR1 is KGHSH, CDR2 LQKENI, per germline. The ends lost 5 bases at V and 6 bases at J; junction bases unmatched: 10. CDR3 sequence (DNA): TGTGCCAGCTCAAACCACAGGGGGCAGGGGGCTGAAGCTTTCTTT. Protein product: CASSNHRGQGAEAFF.